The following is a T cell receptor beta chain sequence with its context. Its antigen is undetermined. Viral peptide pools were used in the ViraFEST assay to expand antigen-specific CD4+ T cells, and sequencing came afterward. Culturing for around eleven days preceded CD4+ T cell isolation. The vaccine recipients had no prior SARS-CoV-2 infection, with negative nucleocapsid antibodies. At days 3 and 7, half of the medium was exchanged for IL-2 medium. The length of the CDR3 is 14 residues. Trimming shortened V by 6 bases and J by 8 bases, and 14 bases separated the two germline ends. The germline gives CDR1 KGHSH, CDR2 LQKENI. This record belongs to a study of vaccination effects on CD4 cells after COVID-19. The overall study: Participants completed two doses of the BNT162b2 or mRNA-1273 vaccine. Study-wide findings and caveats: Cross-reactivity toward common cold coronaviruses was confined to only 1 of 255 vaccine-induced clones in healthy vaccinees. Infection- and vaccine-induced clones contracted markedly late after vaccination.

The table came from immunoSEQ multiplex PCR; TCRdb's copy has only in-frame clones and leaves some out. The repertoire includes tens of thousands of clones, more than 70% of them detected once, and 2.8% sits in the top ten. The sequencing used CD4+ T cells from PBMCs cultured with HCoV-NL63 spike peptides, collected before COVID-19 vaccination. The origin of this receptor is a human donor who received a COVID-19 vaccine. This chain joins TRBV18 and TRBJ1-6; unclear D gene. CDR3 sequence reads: CASSPGKTYSPLHF. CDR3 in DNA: TGTGCCAGCTCCCCGGGGAAAACCTATTCACCCCTCCACTTT.